This T cell receptor beta chain was captured in a study of shared clonotypes between healthy human individuals (dated by TCRdb to 2020 to 2022). Regarding the study in general: The cohort comprised two women and three men aged 18 to 49 years. For each donor, CD4 naive and CD4 memory were each given three plates, CD8 naive was given two plates, and CD8 memory was given one plate. To increase sequencing depth and limit assay-specific biases, different laboratories used diverse techniques to prepare libraries and sequence TCR repertoires. To estimate repertoire size and how much clonotypes are shared between individuals, the study performed deep sequencing of blood TCR repertoires from a few healthy adults. Per donor, leukapheresis produced somewhere between about 0.8 and 9 billion PBMCs.

Overall study outcomes, separate from this receptor: Naive subsets generally had larger estimated clonotype richness than memory subsets did. Rarefaction of sorted-subset datasets indicated incomplete sequencing despite the large sequencing depth. Sampling was restricted to blood, and TCR repertoires in tissue are likely to differ from TCR repertoires in blood. Because the study included a small number of donors, the genetic and exposure-history diversity represented was limited. Sharing across a few donors was observed for about 5% of naive CD4, less than 4% of naive CD8, 2% to 2.5% of memory CD4, and about 0.38% of memory CD8 clonotypes. Pairwise subsampling led to the expectation that sequencing depth would affect the degree of clonotype sharing among donors. Higher generation probabilities were observed for clonotypes shared by all four sorted-subset donors than for non-shared clonotypes.

Using the deep immunoSEQ assay, multiplex PCR amplified TCR CDR3 regions from genomic DNA. Extracted genomic DNA from each cell subset was distributed evenly across all wells of several immunoSEQ 96-well plates, and each plate was treated as a replicate. For sorted subsets, each replicate PCR was loaded with roughly 0.2 ug genomic DNA, equivalent to 30,000 or so T cell genomes. Purified libraries were quantified with a Qubit 3.0 fluorometer, sized on a Bioanalyzer 2100, and re-quantified with the KAPA Library Quantification kit. Each immunoSEQ 96-well plate was sequenced on its own single-read 150-cycle Illumina NextSeq 550 flow cell. In the paper's pipeline: Because only junctional sequences without quality scores were contained in the immunoSEQ output, filtering matching that applied to full-length reads could not be performed. To assign V/J genes and CDR3, sequences were annotated against IMGT germline references using PyIR, a Python wrapper for IgBLAST v1.9. Any read was removed if the V/J assignment was weak (E-value above 1e-6), the CDR3 was missing, or the read contained stop codons, out-of-frame junctions, or ambiguous translated residues. A V3J clonotype was defined by an identical inferred V gene, J gene, and CDR3 amino acid sequence. The percentage overlap between two repertoires was calculated by dividing the number of shared unique clonotypes by the size of the smaller repertoire. Richness of each repertoire was evaluated using RTK rarefaction, the Chao1 estimator, and Recon v2.1 estimates of unobserved clonotypes. OLGA was used to compute generation probabilities for all TCRbeta clonotypes that the gDNA method yielded from four donors. In TCRdb, the immuneACCESS table is reduced to in-frame sequences with V and J assigned. These tables do not hold every clone; where another copy was compared, an unresolved V gene accounts for under half, and the others remain unexplained. Clone size and the V and J calls come from that table; the DNA yielded D and trimming. This sample comprises about 2.2 million clones, about 92% of them detected only once. Clones ranked in the top ten supply about 1.5% of the sample.

CD8 naive samples were obtained by positive selection for CCR7 among CD45RO-negative cells, yielding a CD45RA+CCR7+ population from which TemRA cells were excluded. The donors were healthy, HIV-negative adults with no recently reported acute infections or vaccinations. Every donor was a Caucasian adult residing in Nashville, Tennessee, USA. Blood was collected by leukapheresis, and PBMCs were isolated by Ficoll-Histopaque density gradient centrifugation and then cryopreserved in liquid nitrogen vapor phase. Analytical flow cytometry was used to check the purity and quantity of every magnetically sorted T cell population. From each sorted fraction, genomic DNA was isolated and quantified by UV absorbance on a Nanodrop 2000c. In regard to this clone: This receptor's antigen is unknown. No quality values exist for individual bases; no much larger clone is one base distant.

The specimen was naive CD8+ T cells from PBMCs. The sample's cell subset or site, from its label and the paper: CD45RA+CCR7+. The source of this sequence is a man aged 18 to 30 in good health. Some clones in this sample may be carry-over from other donors' samples.

The nucleotide sequence is given as TGTGCCACCCAAACCCCCCGGGTCTTCGCCCTTAACTATGGCTACACCTTC. Its protein reads: CATQTPRVFALNYGYTF. The chain is encoded by TRBV28 joined to TRBJ1-2, with no confidently assigned D gene. The CDR3 sequence holds 17 residues, the cysteine and phenylalanine included. This entry keeps only the CDR3 DNA: 51 bases, framed from base 1. According to the germline V gene, CDR1 reads MDHEN and CDR2 reads SYDVKM. Trimming removed 10 bases from V and 1 base from J, leaving 25 bases between the germline ends.